Here is one T cell receptor (beta chain) with its context. This specimen comes from a study of patients and donors after allogeneic stem cell transplantation. The CDR3 has 16 residues. Germline CDR1 and CDR2: MGHDK and SYGVNS. V was cut by 1 base and J by 6 bases, with 17 bases left in between. One entry per CDR3 protein, called by TCRdb with MiXCR from the RT-PCR reads. The sample holds hundreds of thousands of distinct CDR3 sequences, around 16% seen once. The sample consisted of blood, either unsorted or a sorted T cell fraction (not recorded which). The V and J genes are TRBV25-1 and TRBJ2-3; D not resolved. The TCR comes from a human donor who was either an allogeneic HSCT recipient or a stem cell or donor lymphocyte infusion donor (not recorded which). It is not recorded whose cells these are; they may come from a transplant donor. CDR3 in DNA: TGTGCCAGCAGTGAATTATGGGCCGGCCTGGGGGATACGCAGTATTTT. It is translated as CASSELWAGLGDTQYF.